The 14 T cell receptor beta chains reported below all come from one sample, sequenced in a study of T cell clonotyping in hematopoietic cell transplantation. Assay: immunoSEQ multiplex PCR; the TCRdb copy retains only in-frame clones and omits some. Among 7,000 to 9,500 clones, roughly 94% were seen once, and the ten largest hold around 1.2%. Sequenced material: peripheral blood mononuclear cells, taken 30 days after allogeneic stem cell transplant. These receptor sequences come from a male patient aged 55 to 69 who had an allogeneic stem cell transplant from an unrelated donor, so T cells may come from the graft donor. Some clones in this sample may be carry-over from other donors' samples.

J is TRBJ1-5 and V is TRBV27, with D perhaps matching TRBD1 (5 bases). Germline CDR1 and CDR2: MNHEY and SMNVEV (reference sequence). V lost 5 bases, J lost 9 bases, and 20 bases lay in between. This CDR3 is 15 amino acids long. The CDR3 loop reads CASSTMPGGKGPQHF. In DNA form, the CDR3 reads TGTGCCAGCAGTACAATGCCCGGGGGTAAAGGGCCCCAGCATTTT.

V usage is TRBV5-4 and J usage is TRBJ1-1; D remains ambiguous. Germline-derived CDR1 and CDR2 are SGHNT and YYREEE (reference sequence). The V gene lost 3 bases and the J gene lost 0 bases, with 6 bases spanning the gap. The CDR3 spans 13 residues. In DNA form, the CDR3 reads TGTGCCAGCAGCTCCCCCTTGAACACTGAAGCTTTCTTT. As protein: CASSSPLNTEAFF.

The chain links TRBV5-1 to TRBJ2-7; maybe TRBD2 (6 bases). Germline CDR1 SGHRS, CDR2 YFSETQ. The CDR3 consists of 15 residues. V lost 2 bases and J 3 bases, leaving 15 bases between the germline ends. The chain's CDR3 is CASSFRPGVDYEQYF. CDR3 DNA: TGCGCCAGCAGCTTCCGTCCGGGAGTCGACTACGAGCAGTACTTC.

V usage is TRBV7-8 and J usage is TRBJ1-4; no reliable D call. The CDR3 covers 12 residues. Trimming pared 5 bases from V and 0 bases from J, leaving 1 base between. CDR1 and CDR2 from the germline V gene are SGHVS and FQNEAQ. The CDR3 coding sequence is TGTGCCAGCAGCACAACTAATGAAAAACTGTTTTTT. It is translated as CASSTTNEKLFF.

The chain is built from TRBV18 and TRBJ2-7; D is perhaps TRBD1 (5 bases). Trimming stripped 2 bases from V and 4 bases from J, with 12 bases between. The germline V gene encodes CDR1 KGHSH and CDR2 LQKENI. This CDR3 has 14 amino acids. The CDR3 reads CASSPGSRAYEQYF. The CDR3 DNA sequence: TGTGCCAGCTCACCAGGGTCCAGGGCGTACGAGCAGTACTTC.

This sequence joins TRBV9 and TRBJ1-1, with 7 bases aligning to TRBD1. Per germline, CDR1 SGDLS and CDR2 YYNGEE. The CDR3 is made up of 13 amino acids. The V segment lost 6 bases and the J segment 7 bases; nucleotides outside the gene matches: 9. The CDR3 spells CASKPGQQIEAFF. CDR3 bases: TGTGCCAGCAAACCGGGACAGCAAATTGAAGCTTTCTTT.

This rearrangement joins TRBV2 to TRBJ1-5; unclear D gene. The V gene's germline CDR1 is SNHLY and CDR2 FYNNEI. The CDR3 totals 13 residues. V was clipped by 8 bases and J by 4 bases, with 12 bases between them. CDR3 loop: CASGSRGNQPQHF. CDR3 DNA: TGTGCCAGCGGATCACGGGGAAATCAGCCCCAGCATTTT.

The chain carries TRBV5-6 and TRBJ2-7; D possibly corresponds to TRBD1 (6 bases). Germline CDR1 SGHDT, CDR2 YYEEEE. V lost 2 bases, J lost 5 bases, and 14 bases lay in between. This CDR3 has 14 residues. The CDR3 loop reads CASSLKGGGDEQYF. The CDR3, as DNA: TGTGCCAGCAGCTTAAAAGGGGGTGGGGACGAGCAGTACTTC.

This rearrangement joins TRBV6-1 to TRBJ1-1, with D maybe TRBD1 (5 bases). The V end lost 2 bases, the J end lost 11 bases, and 12 bases lay between the germline ends. In germline, CDR1 is MNHNS, CDR2 SASEGT. CDR3 length: 12 residues. CDR3 protein: CASSEWGREAFF. DNA of the CDR3: TGTGCCAGCAGTGAATGGGGCAGGGAGGCTTTCTTT.

The chain carries TRBV7-9 and TRBJ1-1; possibly TRBD1 for D (6 bases). The length of the CDR3 is 14 residues. Germline V CDR1 and CDR2: SEHNR, FQNEAQ (reference sequence). V lost 4 bases and J 1 base, leaving 10 bases between the germline ends. The CDR3 DNA reads as TGTGCCAGCAGCTACGAACAGGGGAACACTGAAGCTTTCTTT. Its translation: CASSYEQGNTEAFF.

The V gene is TRBV11-3, the J gene TRBJ2-5; 8 bases fit TRBD2. This CDR3 is 13 amino acids long. Unmatched junction bases numbered 4, after V lost 5 bases and J lost 5 bases. Germline V gene data show CDR1 as SGHNT and CDR2 as YENEEA. Here the CDR3 reads CASSKSGSETQYF. In nucleotides, the CDR3 is TGTGCCAGCAGCAAAAGCGGGAGTGAGACCCAGTACTTC. The full variable domain, in which reference TRBV11-3 and TRBJ2-5 provide the parts outside the CDR3, is EAGVVQSPRYKIIEKKQPVAFWCNPISGHNTLYWYLQNLGQGPELLIRYENEEAVDDSQLPKDRFSAERLKGVDSTLKIQPAELGDSAVYLCASSKSGSETQYFGPGTRLLVL.

The V and J genes are TRBV7-9 and TRBJ1-5; D is unresolved. The CDR3 loop spans 13 amino acids. With 8 bases removed from V and 10 bases from J, the gap between germline ends came to 18 bases. Germline lookup yields CDR1 SEHNR and CDR2 FQNEAQ (reference sequence). This chain's CDR3 is CASGREGRPPQHF. Here the CDR3 DNA reads TGTGCCAGCGGAAGGGAGGGTCGGCCACCCCAGCATTTT.

V is TRBV30 and J is TRBJ1-1; no clear D gene. CDR1 is GTSNPN, CDR2 SVGIG, per germline (reference sequence). The CDR3 extends over 11 amino acids. V was trimmed by 8 bases and J by 0 bases, leaving 7 bases between them. CDR3 nucleotides: TGTGCCCTCTCCATGAACACTGAAGCTTTCTTT. Protein: CALSMNTEAFF.

This chain links TRBV2 with TRBJ2-1, with TRBD2 matching over 11 bases. V trimming: 4 bases; J trimming: 9 bases; junction bases outside the gene matches: 5. The CDR3 consists of 14 residues. The germline V gene encodes CDR1 SNHLY and CDR2 FYNNEI. In nucleotides, the CDR3 is TGTGCCAGCAGTGTTAGCGGGGGGGCCATTGAGCAGTTCTTC. This sequence encodes CASSVSGGAIEQFF.